What follows are 3 T cell receptor beta chains derived from one specimen sequenced in a study of T cell clonality in common variable immunodeficiency. This table comes from immunoSEQ multiplex PCR, and its TCRdb copy is limited to in-frame clones, with some not included. The sample counts 50,000 to 60,000 clones, none seen once; the ten largest own approximately 0.84%. The specimen sequenced was peripheral blood mononuclear cells. The receptor source for this set is a person aged 18 to 75 in good health.

This clone was seen at least ten times. The read halts 3 residues ahead of the CDR3 end, with the missing end drawn from the germline J gene. The V gene is TRBV20-1, the J gene TRBJ2-1, with 8 bases lining up with TRBD2. CDR1 and CDR2 from the germline V gene are DFQATT and SNEGSKA (reference sequence). CDR3 length: 17 amino acids. With V trimmed by 3 bases and J by 4 bases, 14 bases remained unmatched. The sequenced CDR3 bases are TGCAGTGCTAGGCACTTGGGGTTAGCGGGGTCTTACAATGAG. Its protein product is CSARHLGLAGSYNE. The whole CDR3 sequence reads CSARHLGLAGSYNEQFF.

Ten or more counts support this clone. Read data end 3 residues before the CDR3 end; the end is taken from the germline J gene. Other DNA sequences within the sample encode an identical CDR3. V gene TRBV6-2 or TRBV6-3 combines with J gene TRBJ1-3; 7 nucleotides match TRBD1. This CDR3 has 14 residues. The V gene's germline CDR1 is MNHEY and CDR2 SVGEGT. The trim removed 6 bases at V and 2 bases at J, leaving 4 bases unmatched. The covered CDR3 bases are TGTGCCAGCAGAAGACAGGGAACTGGAAACACC. Protein: CASRRQGTGNT. The entire CDR3 sequence reads CASRRQGTGNTIYF.

This clone turned up a few times. This sequence may be a read error, since a much larger clone differs from it by one base. The sequence runs out 3 residues before the end of the CDR3; the remainder is reconstructed from the germline J gene. This chain connects TRBV7-9 to TRBJ2-5, with D possibly TRBD1 on 6 matching bases. This CDR3 comprises 15 residues. Looked up from germline, CDR1 is SEHNR and CDR2 is FQNEAQ (reference sequence). The CDR3 loop is CASSLNRDLQGTQYF. The CDR3 DNA, read in part, is TGTGCCAGCAGCTTAAACAGGGACCTACAAGGGACC.